This T cell receptor beta chain was recorded in a study of naive and memory T cell subsets. The CDR3 contains 15 residues. Trimming took 5 bases from V and 5 from J, leaving 15 bases between them. Germline V CDR1 and CDR2: MDHEN, SYDVKM. An equimolar mix of two oligonucleotides served as the beta constant-region primer for TRBC1 and TRBC2. TCRdb ran MiXCR on the UMI-ligation and nested PCR reads and lists one entry per CDR3 protein. Found here are 140,000 to 150,000 distinct CDR3 sequences, 15% to 20% of them singletons; the top ten hold approximately 0.13%. The sequence derives from a human donor in good health. The chain recombines TRBV28 with TRBJ2-2, with D possibly TRBD2 on 6 matching bases. Sequences were obtained from naive CD4+ T cells from blood. Written as DNA, the CDR3 is TGTGCCAGCAGTCAGGAGGGCCTGGGGACCGGGGAGCTGTTTTTT. This codes for CASSQEGLGTGELFF. Full variable domain (rest looked up from reference TRBV28 and TRBJ2-2): DVKVTQSSRYLVKRTGEKVFLECVQDMDHENMFWYRQDPGLGLRLIYFSYDVKMKEKGDIPEGYSVSREKKERFSLILESASTNQTSMYLCASSQEGLGTGELFFGEGSRLTVL.